A single TCR beta chain is shown here with its context. Germline CDR1 reads SGHRS; CDR2 reads YFSETQ. The CDR3 totals 15 residues. V lost 2 bases and J lost 2, with 10 bases in between. Assay: immunoSEQ multiplex PCR; the TCRdb copy retains only in-frame clones and omits some. Among 250,000 or so clones listed, around 90% were seen once. This record belongs to a study of blood T cell repertoires in COVID-19. Sequenced material: PBMCs or T cells enriched from blood (not recorded which). The source is a man between 45 and 60 years old who had been exposed to COVID-19. V usage is TRBV5-1 and J usage is TRBJ1-4, with D perhaps TRBD1 (5 bases). The DNA of the CDR3 is TGCGCCAGCAGCTTTTCGGACACCACTAATGAAAAACTGTTTTTT. Translating gives CASSFSDTTNEKLFF.